The 21 T cell receptor beta chains presented below share a single source sample, sequenced in a study of OX40 agonist ivuxolimab in advanced cancers. This table comes from immunoSEQ multiplex PCR, and its TCRdb copy is limited to in-frame clones, with some not included. The table lists tens of thousands of clones, roughly 91% of them singletons, with approximately 0.47% in the top ten. The input for sequencing was CD4+ or CD8+ T cells sorted from blood, taken in a trial of the OX40 agonist ivuxolimab. The receptors originated from an adult with an advanced solid tumor such as melanoma, head and neck, liver or kidney cancer.

This clone was detected once. This rearrangement joins TRBV7-2 to TRBJ2-5, with D hard to call. Germline lookup yields CDR1 SGHTA and CDR2 FQGNSA. CDR3 length equals 17 residues. V lost 2 bases and J 1 base, leaving 17 bases between the germline ends. CDR3 residues: CASSLKVGPASQETQYF. In nucleotides, the CDR3 is TGTGCCAGCAGCTTAAAAGTAGGGCCCGCTAGCCAAGAGACCCAGTACTTC.

This chain connects TRBV29-1 to TRBJ1-5; unclear D gene. Germline V gives CDR1 SQVTM, CDR2 ANQGSEA. Trimming removed 5 bases at V and 5 bases at J, with 13 bases between. This CDR3 is 13 amino acids long. The CDR3 nucleotides read TGCAGCGTTTCGGCGGGGTTGTATCAGCCCCAGCATTTT. Protein sequence: CSVSAGLYQPQHF.

This sequence joins TRBV5-1 and TRBJ1-2; 8 nucleotides agree with TRBD1. This CDR3 comprises 16 residues. Germline V gene lookup returns CDR1 SGHRS and CDR2 YFSETQ. The junction had 11 bases not matched to a gene; V was cut back by 3 bases and J by 4 bases. The CDR3 DNA is TGCGCCAGCAGCTCCCCTCGGGCAGGGGGCTTCTATGGCTACACCTTC. Amino acids: CASSSPRAGGFYGYTF.

This clone was picked up a small number of times. The rearrangement uses TRBV12-5 and TRBJ2-5; tentative D call: TRBD2 (6 bases). The V end lost 0 bases, the J end lost 7 bases, and 9 bases lay between the germline ends. This CDR3 region has 13 residues. Germline loops: CDR1 LGHNT, CDR2 FRNRAP. The CDR3 DNA reads TGTGCTAGTGGTTTGGTATCCGGGGGGACCCAGTACTTC. Its protein is CASGLVSGGTQYF.

The chain joins TRBV27 to TRBJ2-7; perhaps TRBD1 as D (5 bases). Looked up from germline, CDR1 is MNHEY and CDR2 is SMNVEV (reference sequence). V lost 4 bases to trimming and J lost 5 bases, with 15 bases between them. This CDR3 has 14 amino acids. The CDR3 reads CASSSEQVRDEQYF. The CDR3 nucleotides read TGTGCCAGCAGTTCGGAACAGGTCCGGGACGAGCAGTACTTC.

The rearrangement uses TRBV6-6 and TRBJ1-2, with D perhaps TRBD1 (5 bases). The CDR3 covers 15 residues. CDR1 and CDR2 (germline): MNHNY, SVGAGI (reference sequence). V was trimmed by 10 bases and J by 4 bases, leaving 22 bases between them. CDR3 sequence: CATTSGATVGYGYTF. CDR3 DNA: TGTGCCACCACTAGTGGGGCAACTGTTGGCTATGGCTACACCTTC.

The J gene is TRBJ1-1, the V gene TRBV5-1; unclear D gene. V lost 5 bases and J 3 bases, leaving 8 bases between the germline ends. Germline values: CDR1 SGHRS, CDR2 YFSETQ. The CDR3 is 12 residues long. CDR3 nucleotide sequence: TGCGCCAGCAGATTACGGGACACTGAAGCTTTCTTT. Amino acid sequence: CASRLRDTEAFF. The whole variable domain, remainder taken from reference TRBV5-1 and TRBJ1-1, is KAGVTQTPRYLIKTRGQQVTLSCSPISGHRSVSWYQQTPGQGLQFLFEYFSETQRNKGNFPGRFSGRQFSNSRSEMNVSTLELGDSALYLCASRLRDTEAFFGQGTRLTVV.

The chain has TRBV6-5 and TRBJ2-7; D may match TRBD1 or TRBD2 (6 bases each). From germline, CDR1 is MNHEY and CDR2 SVGAGI. This CDR3 contains 16 residues. Deletions cut 0 bases from V and 2 bases from J, with 14 bases between. This CDR3 reads CASSYSTPGAAYEQYF. The CDR3 coding sequence is TGTGCCAGCAGTTACTCGACGCCGGGGGCCGCCTACGAGCAGTACTTC.

Here the CDR3 reads CASSRGQRGGRGNEQFF. The CDR3 DNA reads as TGTGCCAGCAGCCGCGGGCAGCGGGGGGGCAGGGGGAATGAGCAGTTCTTC. The chain is built from TRBV11-1 and TRBJ2-1, with TRBD2 matching over 10 bases. J was trimmed by 7 bases and V by 5 bases; bases with no gene match: 14. There are 17 residues in the CDR3. CDR1 is SGHAT, CDR2 FQDESV, per germline (reference sequence).

V usage is TRBV5-1 and J usage is TRBJ2-7; tentative D call: TRBD2 (6 bases). Trimming removed 4 bases at V and 5 bases at J, with 13 bases between. The CDR3 length is 13 residues. Germline V CDR1 and CDR2: SGHRS, YFSETQ. The chain's CDR3 is CASSRGTGDEQYF. CDR3 in DNA: TGCGCCAGCAGCCGCGGGACGGGAGACGAGCAGTACTTC.

The J gene is TRBJ1-5, the V gene TRBV12-5, with unresolved D. With 1 base removed from V and 8 bases from J, the gap between germline ends came to 12 bases. Germline V CDR1 and CDR2: LGHNT, FRNRAP. This CDR3 has 14 residues. The chain's CDR3 is CASGLASNGEPQHF. The CDR3 nucleotides read TGTGCTAGTGGTTTGGCCTCAAATGGGGAGCCCCAGCATTTT.

This chain links TRBV28 with TRBJ1-4; tentative D call: TRBD1 (6 bases). This CDR3 contains 15 residues. The germline CDR1 and CDR2 sequences are MDHEN and SYDVKM. The V gene lost 5 bases and the J gene lost 6 bases, with 16 bases spanning the gap. In nucleotides, the CDR3 is TGTGCCAGCAGTCCCGAAACAGGGAGGCATGAAAAACTGTTTTTT. Its translation: CASSPETGRHEKLFF.

The rearrangement uses TRBV7-2 and TRBJ2-5; 8 bases are shared with TRBD2. The V gene end was trimmed by 2 bases and the J gene end by 3 bases; junction bases not matched to a gene: 2. CDR1 is SGHTA, CDR2 FQGNSA, per germline. This CDR3 is built from 14 residues. The DNA for the CDR3 is TGTGCCAGCAGCTTACAGCGGGGGAAAGAGACCCAGTACTTC. It encodes CASSLQRGKETQYF.

The chain links TRBV6-5 to TRBJ2-2; D is unclear. The CDR3 runs 12 residues. With 2 bases removed from V and 7 bases from J, the gap between germline ends came to 5 bases. Germline V gene data show CDR1 as MNHEY and CDR2 as SVGAGI. In nucleotides, the CDR3 is TGTGCCAGCAGTTACCTGAGCGGGGAGCTGTTTTTT. Translated: CASSYLSGELFF.

The V and J genes are TRBV10-3 and TRBJ1-1; 7 bases map to TRBD1. Trimming removed 5 bases from V and 1 base from J; junction bases left unmatched: 10. CDR1 and CDR2 (germline): ENHRY, SYGVKD. The CDR3 runs 16 residues. CDR3 DNA: TGTGCCATCAGTACTTCCTATACAGGGGAGAACACTGAAGCTTTCTTT. Its translation: CAISTSYTGENTEAFF.

This clone was counted between two and nine times. V usage is TRBV6-5 and J usage is TRBJ1-2; D is undetermined. V was pared by 3 bases and J by 8 bases, with 16 bases between. The CDR3 length is 14 residues. CDR1 is MNHEY, CDR2 SVGAGI, per germline. The CDR3 region has the DNA TGTGCCAGCAGTTATATAGACGGGAGCTGGGGCTACACCTTC. As protein: CASSYIDGSWGYTF.

The chain combines TRBV18 with TRBJ2-1; 8 bases line up with TRBD1. CDR1 and CDR2 (germline): KGHSH, LQKENI. This CDR3 comprises 14 residues. The ends lost 4 bases at V and 5 bases at J; junction bases unmatched: 4. This CDR3 reads CASSLQTGDNEQFF. The CDR3 nucleotides read TGTGCCAGCTCACTCCAGACAGGGGACAATGAGCAGTTCTTC.

V is TRBV4-1 and J is TRBJ1-1; D ambiguous. V lost 4 bases and J lost 8, with 17 bases in between. Germline-derived CDR1 and CDR2 are MGHRA and YSYEKL. This CDR3 spans 14 amino acids. The CDR3 sequence: CASSPQQVIPEAFF. DNA of the CDR3: TGCGCCAGCAGCCCCCAGCAGGTTATACCCGAAGCTTTCTTT.

The V call is TRBV7-2, the J call TRBJ1-5; 7 nucleotides agree with TRBD1. The V gene's germline CDR1 is SGHTA and CDR2 FQGNSA. The CDR3 is 12 amino acids. J gave up 11 bases and V 3 bases, and 4 bases lay outside the gene matches. The CDR3, as DNA: TGTGCCAGCAGCTTCAACAGGGGAGCCCAGCATTTT. Protein sequence: CASSFNRGAQHF.

The chain carries TRBV7-2 and TRBJ1-5; perhaps TRBD1 as D (6 bases). The germline V gene encodes CDR1 SGHTA and CDR2 FQGNSA. V was shortened by 6 bases and J by 5 bases, with 8 bases between the two germline ends. The CDR3 spans 12 residues. CDR3 loop: CASRRGDQPQHF. The CDR3, as DNA: TGTGCCAGCAGGAGGGGGGATCAGCCCCAGCATTTT.

The chain joins TRBV7-3 to TRBJ1-2; D gene ambiguous. Germline CDR1 and CDR2: SGHTA and FQGTGA. The V gene lost 5 bases and the J gene lost 7 bases, with 14 bases spanning the gap. CDR3 length equals 13 residues. CDR3 in amino acids: CASSPEEGSGYTF. The CDR3 region has the DNA TGTGCCAGCAGCCCAGAGGAGGGTTCTGGCTACACCTTC. Full variable domain (outside the CDR3, taken from reference TRBV7-3 and TRBJ1-2): GAGVSQTPSNKVTEKGKYVELRCDPISGHTALYWYRQSLGQGPEFLIYFQGTGAADDSGLPNDRFFAVRPEGSVSTLKIQRTERGDSAVYLCASSPEEGSGYTFGSGTRLTVV.